This entry lists 14 T cell receptor beta chains sequenced from one sample in a study of cytomegalovirus exposure and HLA in healthy donors. Use of 60 Vbeta and 13 Jbeta primers characterized the PCR. Sequencing was performed with immunoSEQ multiplex PCR; in TCRdb, only in-frame clones are kept and a portion is missing. The sample carries fewer than 200,000 clones, around 68% recorded once. The sequenced sample consisted of PBMCs. The receptors come from a man aged 50 to 60 in good health and CMV-seronegative.

This rearrangement joins TRBV5-1 to TRBJ1-1; 9 bases map to TRBD1. V was clipped by 3 bases and J by 6 bases; unmatched bases: 6. The CDR3 extends over 14 amino acids. Germline lookup yields CDR1 SGHRS and CDR2 YFSETQ. CDR3 in DNA: TGCGCCAGCAGCTCACAGGGGGCCGTTTCTGAAGCTTTCTTT. Protein sequence: CASSSQGAVSEAFF.

The chain uses TRBV19 and TRBJ2-2, with unresolved D. The CDR3 spans 15 residues. Germline lookup yields CDR1 LNHDA and CDR2 SQIVND (reference sequence). The ends were cut back, 3 bases at V and 5 bases at J, with 13 bases in the middle. CDR3 protein: CASSIRLQPTGELFF. In nucleotides, the CDR3 is TGTGCCAGTAGTATCAGGTTACAACCTACCGGGGAGCTGTTTTTT.

The chain carries TRBV7-9 and TRBJ2-5; no definite D call. CDR3 length: 15 amino acids. V lost 1 base and J 0 bases, leaving 9 bases between the germline ends. Germline CDR1 is SEHNR and CDR2 is FQNEAQ (reference sequence). CDR3 residues: CASSLGESYQETQYF. The DNA of the CDR3 is TGTGCCAGCAGCTTAGGAGAATCGTACCAAGAGACCCAGTACTTC. Full variable domain (missing parts from reference TRBV7-9 and TRBJ2-5): DTGVSQNPRHKITKRGQNVTFRCDPISEHNRLYWYRQTLGQGPEFLTYFQNEAQLEKSRLLSDRFSAERPKGSFSTLEIQRTEQGDSAMYLCASSLGESYQETQYFGPGTRLLVL.

V gene TRBV7-9 combines with J gene TRBJ2-2; TRBD2 aligns across 7 bases. The CDR3 totals 17 residues. Germline CDR1 SEHNR, CDR2 FQNEAQ (reference sequence). Trimming took 3 bases from V and 1 from J; bases not matched to a gene: 8. This CDR3 reads CASSFWGRGQNTGELFF. The CDR3 bases are TGTGCCAGCAGCTTCTGGGGGAGGGGTCAGAACACCGGGGAGCTGTTTTTT.

The genes are TRBV2 and TRBJ1-3, with D uncertain. The V and J ends lost 0 bases and 0 bases respectively, with 6 bases between them. Per germline, CDR1 SNHLY and CDR2 FYNNEI. The CDR3 sequence is 15 residues long. In DNA, the CDR3 is TGTGCCAGCAGTGAAGCAGGGAGCTCTGGAAACACCATATATTTT. It encodes CASSEAGSSGNTIYF.

This clone was counted a few times. The chain is built from TRBV25-1 and TRBJ1-6; 7 nucleotides line up with TRBD1. CDR1 is MGHDK, CDR2 SYGVNS, per germline. This CDR3 spans 18 amino acids. Trimming at V came to 1 base and at J to 6 bases, leaving 12 bases not matched to a gene. CDR3 nucleotides: TGTGCCAGCAGTGAATTAGGGGGACACCCAGGGGGTAATTCACCCCTCCACTTT. Translation gives CASSELGGHPGGNSPLHF.

The chain combines TRBV15 with TRBJ1-3; D call uncertain. The CDR3 length is 17 residues. V was shortened by 1 base and J by 0 bases, with 13 bases between the two germline ends. Per germline, CDR1 LNHNV and CDR2 YYDKDF (reference sequence). CDR3 residues: CATSRAYSSTSGNTIYF. The CDR3, as DNA: TGTGCCACCAGCAGAGCGTACAGTTCCACCTCTGGAAACACCATATATTTT.

The chain recombines TRBV11-1 with TRBJ2-7, with TRBD1 matching 10 bases. From germline, CDR1 is SGHAT and CDR2 FQDESV (reference sequence). This CDR3 spans 16 amino acids. The V segment lost 6 bases and the J segment 2 bases; nucleotides outside the gene matches: 10. CDR3 amino acids: CASRQEAGQGPYEQYF. The CDR3 nucleotides read TGTGCCAGCAGACAAGAAGCGGGACAGGGGCCCTACGAGCAGTACTTC.

Here the CDR3 DNA reads TGTGCCAGCAGCCGCGGGAGGTCGTATGGCTACACCTTC. Amino acid sequence: CASSRGRSYGYTF. The chain joins TRBV27 to TRBJ1-2; D ambiguous. V was clipped by 6 bases and J by 5 bases, with 13 bases between them. The CDR3 contains 13 residues. Germline V lookup: CDR1 MNHEY, CDR2 SMNVEV (reference sequence).

The CDR3 DNA follows: TGCGCCAGCAGGCCCGGGACAGGGACCTACAATGAGCAGTTCTTC. Encoded protein: CASRPGTGTYNEQFF. The V call is TRBV5-1, the J call TRBJ2-1; TRBD1 matches at 9 bases. V shed 5 bases, J shed 2 bases, and the junction held 5 bases outside the gene matches. CDR3 length equals 15 residues. The germline CDR1 and CDR2 sequences are SGHRS and YFSETQ.

J is TRBJ1-5 and V is TRBV7-8; 9 bases line up with TRBD1. The CDR3 runs to 16 residues. V was clipped by 5 bases and J by 6 bases; unmatched bases: 11. Germline assignment: CDR1 SGHVS and CDR2 FQNEAQ. In DNA form, the CDR3 reads TGTGCCAGCAGCCAACAAAACAGGGGGCAGGGTCAGCCCCAGCATTTT. Translated: CASSQQNRGQGQPQHF.

This clone was seen a few times. This chain joins TRBV6-1 and TRBJ2-7; tentative D call: TRBD1 (6 bases). Per germline, CDR1 MNHNS and CDR2 SASEGT. Trimming shortened V by 11 bases and J by 0 bases, and 17 bases separated the two germline ends. This CDR3 is built from 14 residues. CDR3 in amino acids: CAHRRTVSSYEQYF. The CDR3 DNA follows: TGTGCCCACCGACGGACAGTGAGCTCCTACGAGCAGTACTTC.

This clone was detected only a few times. V usage is TRBV7-2 and J usage is TRBJ2-7, with 8 bases aligning to TRBD1. Germline assignment: CDR1 SGHTA and CDR2 FQGNSA. V gave up 0 bases and J gave up 0 bases; unmatched junction bases: 4. This CDR3 has 16 amino acids. The CDR3 DNA is TGTGCCAGCAGCTTAGCATTCGACAGGGGCTCCTACGAGCAGTACTTC. It translates to CASSLAFDRGSYEQYF.

The chain combines TRBV7-2 with TRBJ1-1, with D maybe TRBD1 (5 bases). Trimming took off 1 base at V and 4 bases at J, with 16 bases between the two ends. Germline CDR1 reads SGHTA; CDR2 reads FQGNSA. The CDR3 contains 16 residues. Here the CDR3 DNA reads TGTGCCAGCAGCTTAGGCGGACCGGGGGTGGGCACTGAAGCTTTCTTT. Translated, it gives CASSLGGPGVGTEAFF.